This entry concerns a single T cell receptor (beta chain). The CDR3 runs 15 residues. Trimming took off 4 bases at V and 3 bases at J, with 14 bases between the two ends. Germline lookup yields CDR1 SGHRS and CDR2 YFSETQ. This entry belongs to a study of T cells in Graves' hyperthyroidism and ophthalmopathy. Amplification of TCR beta CDR3 regions used RNA as the template. During a first-round RT-PCR of the TCR CDR3, the HTBI primer set was used. TCRdb ran MiXCR on the multiplex PCR reads and lists one entry per CDR3 protein. The sample contains some 620,000 distinct CDR3 sequences, roughly 15% of which appear only once.

This chain uses TRBV5-1 with TRBJ2-1; D is uncertain. Source material: blood. The clonotype originates from a woman in her twenties or thirties with Graves' hyperthyroidism. The CDR3 loop reads CASSPRLLNYNEQFF. The DNA for the CDR3 is TGCGCCAGCAGCCCCAGGCTGTTAAACTACAATGAGCAGTTCTTC.